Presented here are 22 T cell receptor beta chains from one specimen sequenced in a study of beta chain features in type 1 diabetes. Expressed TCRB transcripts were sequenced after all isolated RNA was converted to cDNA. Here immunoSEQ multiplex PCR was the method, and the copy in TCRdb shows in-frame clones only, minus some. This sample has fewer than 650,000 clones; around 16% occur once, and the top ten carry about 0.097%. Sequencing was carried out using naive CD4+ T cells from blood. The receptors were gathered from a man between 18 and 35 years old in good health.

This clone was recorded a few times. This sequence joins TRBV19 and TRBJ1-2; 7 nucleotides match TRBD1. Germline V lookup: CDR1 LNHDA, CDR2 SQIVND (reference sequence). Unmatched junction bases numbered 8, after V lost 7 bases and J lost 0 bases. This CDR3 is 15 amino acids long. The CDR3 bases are TGTGCCAGTACCCGACAGGGATCGGCTAACTATGGCTACACCTTC. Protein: CASTRQGSANYGYTF.

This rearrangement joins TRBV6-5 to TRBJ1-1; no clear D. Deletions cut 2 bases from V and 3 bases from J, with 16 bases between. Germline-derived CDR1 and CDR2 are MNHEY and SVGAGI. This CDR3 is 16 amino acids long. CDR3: CASSYRRIRSHTEAFF. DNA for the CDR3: TGTGCCAGCAGTTACCGGAGGATTCGGTCCCACACTGAAGCTTTCTTT.

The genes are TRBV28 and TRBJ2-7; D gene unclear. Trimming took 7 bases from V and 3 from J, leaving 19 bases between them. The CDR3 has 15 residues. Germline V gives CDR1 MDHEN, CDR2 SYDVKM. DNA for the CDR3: TGTGCCAGCACCATTCAAAGGGCAGGAATCTACGAGCAGTACTTC. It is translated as CASTIQRAGIYEQYF.

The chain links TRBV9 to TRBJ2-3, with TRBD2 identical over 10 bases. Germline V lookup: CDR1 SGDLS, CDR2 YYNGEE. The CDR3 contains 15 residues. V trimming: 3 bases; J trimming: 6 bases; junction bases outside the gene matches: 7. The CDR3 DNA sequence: TGTGCCAGCAGCGCCGATAGCGGGAGGACTGATACGCAGTATTTT. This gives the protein CASSADSGRTDTQYF.

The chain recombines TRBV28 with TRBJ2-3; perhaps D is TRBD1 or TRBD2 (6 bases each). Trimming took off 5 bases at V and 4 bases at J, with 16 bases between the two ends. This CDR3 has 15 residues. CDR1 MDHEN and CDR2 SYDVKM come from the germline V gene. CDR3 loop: CASSTQGWEADTQYF. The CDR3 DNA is TGTGCCAGCAGTACCCAGGGGTGGGAGGCAGATACGCAGTATTTT.

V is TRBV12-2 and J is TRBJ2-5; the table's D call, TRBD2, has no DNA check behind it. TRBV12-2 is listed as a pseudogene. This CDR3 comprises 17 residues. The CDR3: CASRLVWRAGESETQYF. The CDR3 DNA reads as TGTGCAAGTCGCTTAGTGTGGAGAGCGGGAGAAAGCGAGACCCAGTACTTC.

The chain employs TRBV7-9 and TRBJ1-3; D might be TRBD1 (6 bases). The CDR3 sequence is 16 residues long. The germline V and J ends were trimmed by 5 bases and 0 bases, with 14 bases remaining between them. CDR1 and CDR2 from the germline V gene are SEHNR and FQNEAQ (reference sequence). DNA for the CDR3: TGTGCCAGCAGCGTTCCGACAGGCCGCTCTGGAAACACCATATATTTT. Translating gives CASSVPTGRSGNTIYF. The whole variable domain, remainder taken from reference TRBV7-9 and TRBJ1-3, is DTGVSQNPRHKITKRGQNVTFRCDPISEHNRLYWYRQTLGQGPEFLTYFQNEAQLEKSRLLSDRFSAERPKGSFSTLEIQRTEQGDSAMYLCASSVPTGRSGNTIYFGEGSWLTVV.

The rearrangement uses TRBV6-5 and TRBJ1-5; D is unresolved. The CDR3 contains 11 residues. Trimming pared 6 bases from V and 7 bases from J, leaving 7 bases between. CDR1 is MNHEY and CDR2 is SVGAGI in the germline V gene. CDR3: CASSIYQPQHF. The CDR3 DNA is TGTGCCAGCAGCATATACCAGCCCCAGCATTTT.

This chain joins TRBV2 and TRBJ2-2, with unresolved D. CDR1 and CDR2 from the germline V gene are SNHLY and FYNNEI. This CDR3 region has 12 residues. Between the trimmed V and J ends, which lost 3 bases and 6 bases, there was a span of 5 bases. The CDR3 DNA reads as TGTGCCAGCAGTGAGTCAGCCGGGGAGCTGTTTTTT. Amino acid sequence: CASSESAGELFF.

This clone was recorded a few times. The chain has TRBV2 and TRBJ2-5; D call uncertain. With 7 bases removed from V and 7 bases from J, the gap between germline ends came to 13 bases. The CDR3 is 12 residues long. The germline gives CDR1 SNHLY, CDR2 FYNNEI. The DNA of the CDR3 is TGTGCCAGCATCTATAGCCTTGGGACCCAGTACTTC. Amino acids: CASIYSLGTQYF.

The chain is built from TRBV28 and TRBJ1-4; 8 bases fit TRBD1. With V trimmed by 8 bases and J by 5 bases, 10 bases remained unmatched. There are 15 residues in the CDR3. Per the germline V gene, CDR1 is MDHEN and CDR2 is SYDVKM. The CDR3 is CASYPGGAGNEKLFF. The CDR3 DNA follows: TGTGCCAGCTACCCAGGGGGCGCGGGGAATGAAAAACTGTTTTTT.

The CDR3 DNA sequence: TGTGCCAGCTCAATGCAGTTCCAAGGTAATGAGCAGTTCTTC. Protein product: CASSMQFQGNEQFF. V is TRBV18 and J is TRBJ2-1; D is undetermined. The CDR3 loop spans 14 amino acids. V dropped 5 bases and J dropped 7 bases, with 15 bases sitting between them. Germline lookup yields CDR1 KGHSH and CDR2 LQKENI.

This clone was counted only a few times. Here the CDR3 DNA reads TGCAGCGTTGACGGGGACAGGTACGAGCAGTACTTC. Amino acids: CSVDGDRYEQYF. This rearrangement joins TRBV29-1 to TRBJ2-7; the match to TRBD1 covers 8 bases. With 3 bases clipped from V and 4 bases from J, the junction kept 2 bases outside the gene matches. CDR3 length equals 12 residues. Germline CDR1 SQVTM, CDR2 ANQGSEA.

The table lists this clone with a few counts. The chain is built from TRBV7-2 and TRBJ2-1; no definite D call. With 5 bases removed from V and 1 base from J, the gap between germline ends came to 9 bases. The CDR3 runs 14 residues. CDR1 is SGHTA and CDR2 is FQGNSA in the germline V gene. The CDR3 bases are TGTGCCAGCAGCCCCCTAGGTTCCTACAATGAGCAGTTCTTC. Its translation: CASSPLGSYNEQFF. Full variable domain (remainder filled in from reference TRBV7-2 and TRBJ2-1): GAGVSQSPSNKVTEKGKDVELRCDPISGHTALYWYRQSLGQGLEFLIYFQGNSAPDKSGLPSDRFSAERTGGSVSTLTIQRTQQEDSAVYLCASSPLGSYNEQFFGPGTRLTVL.

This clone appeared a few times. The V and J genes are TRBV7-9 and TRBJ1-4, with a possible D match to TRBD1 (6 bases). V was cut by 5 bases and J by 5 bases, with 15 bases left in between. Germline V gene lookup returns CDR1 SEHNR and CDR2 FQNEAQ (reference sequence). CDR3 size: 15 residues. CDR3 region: CASSARGGRNEKLFF. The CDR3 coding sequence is TGTGCCAGCAGCGCACGAGGGGGGCGGAATGAAAAACTGTTTTTT.

CDR3 sequence reads: CASSMERGLQETQYF. Here the CDR3 DNA reads TGTGCCAGTAGTATGGAGCGGGGCCTCCAAGAGACCCAGTACTTC. V is TRBV19 and J is TRBJ2-5, with 7 bases that match TRBD2. The ends lost 3 bases at V and 1 base at J; junction bases unmatched: 5. This CDR3 is 15 amino acids long. Germline assignment: CDR1 LNHDA and CDR2 SQIVND (reference sequence). The full variable domain, with the rest looked up from reference TRBV19 and TRBJ2-5, is DGGITQSPKYLFRKEGQNVTLSCEQNLNHDAMYWYRQDPGQGLRLIYYSQIVNDFQKGDIAEGYSVSREKKESFPLTVTSAQKNPTAFYLCASSMERGLQETQYFGPGTRLLVL.

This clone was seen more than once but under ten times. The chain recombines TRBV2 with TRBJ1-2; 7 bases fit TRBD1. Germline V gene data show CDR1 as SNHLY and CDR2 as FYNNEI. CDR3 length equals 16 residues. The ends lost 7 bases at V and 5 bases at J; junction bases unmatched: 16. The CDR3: CASIPNTGTAQYGYTF. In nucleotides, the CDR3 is TGTGCCAGCATACCTAACACCGGGACAGCACAATATGGCTACACCTTC.

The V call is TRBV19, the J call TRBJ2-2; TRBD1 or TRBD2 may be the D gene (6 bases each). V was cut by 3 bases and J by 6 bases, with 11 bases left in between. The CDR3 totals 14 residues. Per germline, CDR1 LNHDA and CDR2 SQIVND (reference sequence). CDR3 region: CASSIRGAAGELFF. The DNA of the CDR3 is TGTGCCAGTAGTATTAGGGGGGCGGCCGGGGAGCTGTTTTTT.

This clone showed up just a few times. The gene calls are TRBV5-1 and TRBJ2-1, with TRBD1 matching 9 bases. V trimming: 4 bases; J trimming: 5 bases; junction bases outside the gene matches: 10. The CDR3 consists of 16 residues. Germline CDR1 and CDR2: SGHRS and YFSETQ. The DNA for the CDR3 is TGCGCCAGCAGCCAAACTCCGGGACAGGGTGACAATGAGCAGTTCTTC. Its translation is CASSQTPGQGDNEQFF.

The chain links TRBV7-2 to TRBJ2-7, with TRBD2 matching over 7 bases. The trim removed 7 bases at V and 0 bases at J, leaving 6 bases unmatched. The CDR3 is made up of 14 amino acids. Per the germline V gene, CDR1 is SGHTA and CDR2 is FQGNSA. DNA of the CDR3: TGTGCCAGCACCCCTCCGGGGGGCTCCTACGAGCAGTACTTC. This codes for CASTPPGGSYEQYF.

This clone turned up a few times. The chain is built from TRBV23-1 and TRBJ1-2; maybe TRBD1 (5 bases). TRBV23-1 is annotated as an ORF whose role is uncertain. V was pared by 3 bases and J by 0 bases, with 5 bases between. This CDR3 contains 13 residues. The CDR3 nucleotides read TGCGCCAGCAGTCAGGGGGCTAACTATGGCTACACCTTC. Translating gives CASSQGANYGYTF.

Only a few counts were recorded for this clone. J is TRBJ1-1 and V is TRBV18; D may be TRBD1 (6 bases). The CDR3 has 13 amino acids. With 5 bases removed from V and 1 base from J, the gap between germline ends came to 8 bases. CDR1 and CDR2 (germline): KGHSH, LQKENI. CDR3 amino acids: CASSADRNTEAFF. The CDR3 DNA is TGTGCCAGCTCAGCGGACAGGAACACTGAAGCTTTCTTT.